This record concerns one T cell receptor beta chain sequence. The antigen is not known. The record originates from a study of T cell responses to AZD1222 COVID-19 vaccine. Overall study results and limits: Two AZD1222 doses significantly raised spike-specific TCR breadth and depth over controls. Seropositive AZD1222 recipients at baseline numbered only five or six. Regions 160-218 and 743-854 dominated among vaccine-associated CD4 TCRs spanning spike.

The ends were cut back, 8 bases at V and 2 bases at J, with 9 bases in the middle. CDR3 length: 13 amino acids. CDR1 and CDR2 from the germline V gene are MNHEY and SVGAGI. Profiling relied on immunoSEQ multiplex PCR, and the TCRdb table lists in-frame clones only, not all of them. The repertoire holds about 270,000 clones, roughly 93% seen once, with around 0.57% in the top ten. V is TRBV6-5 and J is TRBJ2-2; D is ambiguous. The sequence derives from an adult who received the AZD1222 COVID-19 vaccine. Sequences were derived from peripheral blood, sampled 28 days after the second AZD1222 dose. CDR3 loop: CASRWSNTGELFF. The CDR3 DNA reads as TGTGCCAGCCGGTGGAGCAACACCGGGGAGCTGTTTTTT.